These 9 T cell receptor beta chains were all obtained from the same sample, sequenced in a study of blood T cell repertoires in COVID-19. The method was immunoSEQ multiplex PCR; TCRdb's version includes in-frame clones alone and lacks a portion of them. The table shows hundreds of thousands of clones, with roughly 90% occurring only once. Material: peripheral blood. Receptors were obtained from a woman in her 30s with COVID-19, enrolled during active disease.

V is TRBV7-2 and J is TRBJ1-1; D remains unclear. The germline V gene has CDR1 SGHTA and CDR2 FQGNSA. The CDR3 runs to 14 residues. V lost 6 bases and J lost 1, with 12 bases in between. The CDR3 loop reads CASRFTQENTEAFF. CDR3 DNA sequence: TGTGCCAGCAGGTTTACGCAGGAGAACACTGAAGCTTTCTTT.

The V call is TRBV28, the J call TRBJ1-2, with a possible D match to TRBD1 (5 bases). The CDR3 covers 15 residues. CDR1 is MDHEN and CDR2 is SYDVKM in the germline V gene. The V and J ends lost 3 bases and 3 bases respectively, with 14 bases between them. For the CDR3, the DNA is TGTGCCAGCAGTTTTTGGGACTCTGCTGACTATGGCTACACCTTC. Translated, it gives CASSFWDSADYGYTF.

V gene TRBV19 combines with J gene TRBJ2-3; 7 nucleotides line up with TRBD2. CDR3 length equals 17 residues. Germline V gene data show CDR1 as LNHDA and CDR2 as SQIVND (reference sequence). The junction had 11 bases not matched to a gene; V was cut back by 5 bases and J by 0 bases. The CDR3 spells CASSPLTGGLSTDTQYF. CDR3 nucleotide sequence: TGTGCCAGTAGTCCGTTAACGGGGGGACTCAGCACAGATACGCAGTATTTT.

The table lists this clone with a count of one. The DNA for the CDR3 is TGCAGCGTCGCGGGACTAGCGGGGGTAGGGAGGACGCAGTATTTT. It codes for CSVAGLAGVGRTQYF. The chain employs TRBV29-1 and TRBJ2-3, with 14 nucleotides matching TRBD2. From germline, CDR1 is SQVTM and CDR2 ANQGSEA. Losses at the gene ends were 6 bases for V and 9 bases for J; bases not matched to a gene: 11. The CDR3 is 15 amino acids.

V and J are TRBV24-1 and TRBJ2-1, with D perhaps TRBD2 (5 bases). V lost 5 bases and J lost 7, with 14 bases in between. The length of the CDR3 is 14 residues. From germline, CDR1 is KGHDR and CDR2 SFDVKD. For the CDR3, the DNA is TGTGCCACCAGTGCCCCGGGATCCGAGAATGAGCAGTTCTTC. Protein product: CATSAPGSENEQFF.

The sample holds one count of this clone. The V and J genes are TRBV28 and TRBJ1-5; TRBD1 might be the D (5 bases). This CDR3 is built from 15 residues. Germline V CDR1 and CDR2: MDHEN, SYDVKM. The V end lost 3 bases, the J end lost 2 bases, and 11 bases lay between the germline ends. The CDR3 here is CASSFRGRGNQPQHF. CDR3 DNA sequence: TGTGCCAGCAGTTTTAGGGGTCGGGGCAATCAGCCCCAGCATTTT.

The rearrangement uses TRBV6-2 or TRBV6-3 and TRBJ2-5; 7 nucleotides align to TRBD2. V was pared by 1 base and J by 5 bases, with 7 bases of the junction left unmatched. The CDR3 runs to 15 residues. Per germline, CDR1 MNHEY and CDR2 SVGEGT. The DNA of the CDR3 is TGTGCCAGCAGTTACTTGGACCGGCGGGGGGAGACCCAGTACTTC. Translated: CASSYLDRRGETQYF.

V gene TRBV24-1 combines with J gene TRBJ1-4; 7 nucleotides match TRBD1. The junction had 15 bases not matched to a gene; V was cut back by 3 bases and J by 3 bases. The CDR3 runs 19 residues. Germline loops: CDR1 KGHDR, CDR2 SFDVKD. This chain's CDR3 is CATSDPAIDRDSPNEKLFF. The CDR3 nucleotides read TGTGCCACCAGTGATCCCGCAATTGACAGGGATAGCCCTAATGAAAAACTGTTTTTT.

The chain is built from TRBV6-5 and TRBJ2-7; 8 nucleotides line up with TRBD1. Per germline, CDR1 MNHEY and CDR2 SVGAGI. The CDR3 is made up of 16 amino acids. J gave up 5 bases and V 4 bases, and 13 bases lay outside the gene matches. CDR3 in amino acids: CASSWGRQGAADEQYF. DNA of the CDR3: TGTGCCAGCAGTTGGGGACGGCAGGGGGCCGCGGACGAGCAGTACTTC.